The 28 T cell receptor beta chains below all came from one sample that was sequenced in a study of Tregs in tolerant kidney transplant recipients. Profiled with immunoSEQ multiplex PCR; TCRdb holds only in-frame clones, not every one. The sample holds some 30,000 clones. Recipients received nonmyeloablative bone marrow transplants from related graft donors, with transient mixed chimerism. The sequences come from CD4+ T cells from blood (PBMCs), collected 24 months after the transplant. These receptors were obtained from a human patient who received a combined kidney and bone marrow transplant. Some T cells may have come from the graft donor.

As regards this clone: Read data end 3 residues before the CDR3 end; the end is taken from the germline J gene. The rearrangement links TRBV5-1 to TRBJ2-5; 8 bases are shared with TRBD2. The length of the CDR3 is 18 residues. Germline-derived CDR1 and CDR2 are SGHRS and YFSETQ. V dropped 0 bases and J dropped 5; count of bases not matched to a gene: 15. The sequenced CDR3 bases are TGCGCCAGCAGCTTGGTATTGGGTGGCGCGGGAGGCGTGGAGACC. It translates to CASSLVLGGAGGVET. The full CDR3 protein reads CASSLVLGGAGGVETQYF.

Of note for this clone: The CDR3 goes on 3 residues after the read ends, and that part is filled in from the germline J gene. The V gene is TRBV5-1, the J gene TRBJ2-2; D is undetermined. V shed 4 bases and J shed 0 bases, with 10 bases lying between them. Germline CDR1 and CDR2: SGHRS and YFSETQ. This CDR3 contains 15 residues. This CDR3 is CASSISVANTGELFF. The CDR3 bases that were read are TGCGCCAGCAGCATCAGCGTCGCGAACACCGGGGAG.

Of note for this clone: With the read ending 3 residues before the CDR3 end, the germline J gene is used to fill in that end. The V and J genes are TRBV6-2 or TRBV6-3 and TRBJ2-7; weak D call: TRBD1 (5 bases). This CDR3 is 16 amino acids long. CDR1 MNHEY and CDR2 SVGEGT come from the germline V gene. V was cut by 0 bases and J by 2 bases, with 14 bases left in between. The CDR3 reads CASSYSRTRDPYEQYF. The CDR3 bases that were read are TGTGCCAGCAGTTACTCCCGGACAAGGGATCCCTACGAG.

Concerning this clone itself: The CDR3 is cut off 3 residues early in the read; its end comes from the germline J gene. The chain is built from TRBV20-1 and TRBJ2-7, with 7 bases aligning to TRBD2. Germline V gene data show CDR1 as DFQATT and CDR2 as SNEGSKA (reference sequence). This CDR3 is 14 amino acids long. V gave up 1 base and J gave up 0 bases; unmatched junction bases: 3. The CDR3 loop is CSARARGSSYEQYF. The sequenced CDR3 bases are TGCAGTGCTAGAGCCCGCGGGAGCTCCTACGAG.

A word on this clone: The read ends 3 residues before the CDR3 terminus; that terminus is restored from the germline J gene. The chain recombines TRBV7-3 with TRBJ1-1; perhaps TRBD1 as D (6 bases). Germline V CDR1 and CDR2: SGHTA, FQGTGA. The length of the CDR3 is 14 residues. This CDR3 is CASSPGQNKREAFF. Partial CDR3 DNA: TGTGCCAGCAGCCCAGGACAGAACAAAAGGGAA.

Frequency places this clone as medium-sized. Read coverage stops 3 residues before the CDR3 terminus; the germline J gene supplies the remainder. The rearrangement joins TRBV19 to TRBJ1-1, with D possibly matching TRBD1 (5 bases). V was cut by 2 bases and J by 5 bases, with 12 bases left in between. The CDR3 runs to 14 residues. Germline V lookup: CDR1 LNHDA, CDR2 SQIVND (reference sequence). This CDR3 is CASSINGGVTEAFF. CDR3 bases read: TGTGCCAGTAGTATAAACGGGGGGGTGACTGAA.

About this clone: The read comes to an end 3 residues before the CDR3 does, leaving the germline J gene to fill in the end. This sequence joins TRBV5-1 and TRBJ2-1; D unclear. The V end was cut by 2 bases, the J end by 0 bases, with 9 bases between. Per the germline V gene, CDR1 is SGHRS and CDR2 is YFSETQ. The length of the CDR3 is 15 residues. CDR3 protein: CASSLAGFSYNEQFF. Partial CDR3 DNA: TGCGCCAGCAGCTTAGCCGGGTTCTCCTACAATGAG.

In the case of this clone: From the germline J gene comes the end of the CDR3, since the read stops 3 residues before it. The chain couples TRBV11-1 to TRBJ2-7, with unresolved D. Per germline, CDR1 SGHAT and CDR2 FQDESV (reference sequence). Trimming took 1 base from V and 1 from J, leaving 8 bases between them. The CDR3 totals 14 residues. The CDR3 bases that were read are TGTGCCAGCAGCTTAGATTTAGGGTCCTACGAG. Translation gives CASSLDLGSYE. The entire CDR3 protein reads CASSLDLGSYEQYF.

Comments on this clone: The sequence runs out 3 residues before the end of the CDR3; the remainder is reconstructed from the germline J gene. The rearrangement uses TRBV29-1 and TRBJ2-1; 8 nucleotides align to TRBD2. Looked up from germline, CDR1 is SQVTM and CDR2 is ANQGSEA. V lost 4 bases to trimming and J lost 0 bases; unmatched junction nucleotides: 5. This CDR3 has 15 amino acids. The chain's CDR3 is CSVALLADSYNEQFF. The covered CDR3 bases are TGCAGCGTTGCCCTACTAGCGGACTCCTACAATGAG.

To note about this clone: The CDR3 end is not reached by the read, which stops 3 residues before it; the germline J gene fills it in. This chain joins TRBV7-8 and TRBJ1-1, with TRBD1 matching over 10 bases. CDR3 length: 16 residues. Per the germline V gene, CDR1 is SGHVS and CDR2 is FQNEAQ. J gave up 3 bases and V 6 bases, and 10 bases lay outside the gene matches. CDR3 sequence reads: CASSPWTGGGDTEAFF. CDR3 bases read: TGTGCCAGCAGTCCTTGGACAGGGGGAGGGGACACTGAA. Drawing the rest from reference TRBV7-8 and TRBJ1-1, the complete variable domain is GAGVSQSPRYKVAKRGQDVALRCDPISGHVSLFWYQQALGQGPEFLTYFQNEAQLDKSGLPSDRFFAERPEGSVSTLKIQRTQQEDSAVYLCASSPWTGGGDTEAFFGQGTRLTVV.

Details on this clone: The sequenced fragment ends 3 residues before the CDR3 boundary, so the rest is inferred from the germline J gene. The J gene is TRBJ2-1, the V gene TRBV12-3 or TRBV12-4; TRBD2 aligns across 14 bases. The CDR3 contains 15 residues. V dropped 3 bases and J dropped 9; count of bases not matched to a gene: 4. The CDR3 sequence is CASSFGGLAGVEQFF. The DNA read from the CDR3 is TGTGCCAGCAGTTTCGGGGGACTAGCGGGAGTTGAG.

As for this clone: Coverage ceases 3 residues before the CDR3 finishes, and the germline J gene fills in the end. V and J are TRBV19 and TRBJ2-5; 9 bases are a match to TRBD1. The CDR3 runs 15 residues. V lost 5 bases, J lost 5 bases, and 9 bases stayed unmatched. Germline V gives CDR1 LNHDA, CDR2 SQIVND (reference sequence). CDR3 in amino acids: CASSVGTGLRETQYF. The covered CDR3 bases are TGTGCCAGTAGTGTCGGGACAGGGCTTCGGGAGACC.

Note on this clone: The read halts 3 residues ahead of the CDR3 end, with the missing end drawn from the germline J gene. This chain joins TRBV10-3 and TRBJ2-1, with 7 bases fitting TRBD1. Trimming took 6 bases from V and 2 from J; bases not matched to a gene: 4. The CDR3 consists of 14 residues. Germline values: CDR1 ENHRY, CDR2 SYGVKD. The CDR3 protein is CAISSGTAYNEQFF. The sequenced part of the CDR3 DNA is TGTGCCATCAGCTCAGGGACAGCCTACAATGAG.

Turning to this clone: The read terminates 3 residues ahead of where the CDR3 ends, so the germline J gene completes it. This chain uses TRBV11-3 with TRBJ2-7, with D perhaps matching TRBD1 (6 bases). Trimming shortened V by 1 base and J by 1 base, and 8 bases separated the two germline ends. CDR1 and CDR2 from the germline V gene are SGHNT and YENEEA. This CDR3 is built from 14 residues. The CDR3 loop is CASSLGQASYEQYF. The DNA read from the CDR3 is TGTGCCAGCAGCTTAGGACAGGCGTCCTACGAG.

As to this clone: The read halts 3 residues ahead of the CDR3 end, with the missing end drawn from the germline J gene. J is TRBJ2-3 and V is TRBV20-1; possibly TRBD1 for D (6 bases). V lost 4 bases to trimming and J lost 2 bases, with 16 bases between them. Per the germline V gene, CDR1 is DFQATT and CDR2 is SNEGSKA (reference sequence). CDR3 length equals 15 residues. CDR3 DNA (partial): TGCAGTGCTACGCTGGACAGACCCATCACAGATACG. Protein product: CSATLDRPITDT. The complete CDR3 protein is CSATLDRPITDTQYF.

As concerns this clone: Sequencing ends 3 residues short of the CDR3 end; the germline J gene provides the rest. This chain uses TRBV5-1 with TRBJ2-7, with D perhaps TRBD2 (6 bases). The V gene lost 0 bases and the J gene lost 6 bases, with 10 bases spanning the gap. The CDR3 contains 13 residues. Germline loops: CDR1 SGHRS, CDR2 YFSETQ. CDR3 residues: CASSLAAGGEQYF. The DNA read from the CDR3 is TGCGCCAGCAGCTTGGCTGCCGGGGGCGAG.

About this clone: The CDR3 end lies 3 residues beyond the end of the read and is filled in from the germline J gene. This chain uses TRBV19 with TRBJ2-1, with D perhaps matching TRBD1 (5 bases). V was clipped by 7 bases and J by 2 bases, with 12 bases between them. This CDR3 comprises 14 residues. Germline CDR1 reads LNHDA; CDR2 reads SQIVND (reference sequence). The sequenced part of the CDR3 DNA is TGTGCCAGTATGGGGCAAGCCACCTACAATGAG. Translation: CASMGQATYNE. The full CDR3 reads CASMGQATYNEQFF. Variable domain in full (rest from reference TRBV19 and TRBJ2-1): DGGITQSPKYLFRKEGQNVTLSCEQNLNHDAMYWYRQDPGQGLRLIYYSQIVNDFQKGDIAEGYSVSREKKESFPLTVTSAQKNPTAFYLCASMGQATYNEQFFGPGTRLTVL.

To note about this clone: The CDR3 extends 3 residues past the end of the read, so its final part is completed from the germline J gene. The V call is TRBV28, the J call TRBJ2-2, with a tentative D call TRBD1 (6 bases). The V end lost 3 bases, the J end lost 0 bases, and 11 bases lay between the germline ends. The length of the CDR3 is 16 residues. The germline V gene encodes CDR1 MDHEN and CDR2 SYDVKM. CDR3 bases read: TGTGCCAGCAGTTTTCTCGGGACAACGAACACCGGGGAG. Its protein is CASSFLGTTNTGE. The CDR3 as a whole reads CASSFLGTTNTGELFF.

Concerning this clone: The sequence runs out 3 residues before the end of the CDR3; the remainder is reconstructed from the germline J gene. This rearrangement joins TRBV10-3 to TRBJ1-5; 9 bases are shared with TRBD1. V shed 2 bases, J shed 7 bases, and the junction held 3 bases outside the gene matches. The CDR3 is 14 amino acids. The germline V gene encodes CDR1 ENHRY and CDR2 SYGVKD. CDR3 amino acids: CAISEGQGYQPQHF. CDR3 bases read: TGTGCCATCAGTGAGGGACAGGGGTACCAGCCC.

On this clone: Read sequence stops 3 residues before the CDR3 end, and the germline J gene provides the missing end. The chain links TRBV2 to TRBJ1-6; D gene ambiguous. This CDR3 contains 16 residues. The germline V and J ends were trimmed by 7 bases and 0 bases, with 13 bases remaining between them. The germline gives CDR1 SNHLY, CDR2 FYNNEI. CDR3: CASKLLKSSYNSPLHF. The CDR3 DNA, read in part, is TGTGCCAGCAAGCTCCTCAAGAGCTCCTATAATTCACCC.

About this clone itself: With the read ending 3 residues before the CDR3 end, the germline J gene is used to fill in that end. V usage is TRBV13 and J usage is TRBJ2-7; a possible D gene is TRBD2 (6 bases). The germline V and J ends were trimmed by 3 bases and 2 bases, with 11 bases remaining between them. The CDR3 is made up of 14 amino acids. CDR1 is PRHDT and CDR2 is FYEKMQ in the germline V gene (reference sequence). The CDR3 reads CASSFGTEPYEQYF. The CDR3 DNA, read in part, is TGTGCCAGCAGCTTCGGGACTGAACCCTACGAG.

Points on this clone: From the germline J gene comes the end of the CDR3, since the read stops 3 residues before it. The chain employs TRBV5-1 and TRBJ1-1; tentatively, D is TRBD1 (5 bases). CDR3 length: 10 amino acids. V lost 10 bases and J 4 bases, leaving 8 bases between the germline ends. Germline assignment: CDR1 SGHRS and CDR2 YFSETQ. CDR3 sequence: CAQRGTEAFF. CDR3 DNA, as far as it was read: TGCGCCCAGAGGGGCACTGAA.

Notes on this clone: With the read ending 3 residues before the CDR3 end, the germline J gene is used to fill in that end. V and J are TRBV18 and TRBJ1-3; D call uncertain. Germline values: CDR1 KGHSH, CDR2 LQKENI. The CDR3 extends over 17 amino acids. Deletions cut 1 base from V and 4 bases from J, with 17 bases between. The sequenced part of the CDR3 DNA is TGTGCCAGCTCACCACAAACGCTCTATGGTGCCGGAAACACC. Protein product: CASSPQTLYGAGNT. The CDR3, in full, reads CASSPQTLYGAGNTIYF.

In the case of this clone: The read falls 3 residues short of the CDR3 end, and the missing part is taken from the germline J gene. The chain couples TRBV6-2 or TRBV6-3 to TRBJ2-1; 7 bases match TRBD1. CDR1 and CDR2 (germline): MNHEY, SVGEGT. The V gene end was trimmed by 5 bases and the J gene end by 0 bases; junction bases not matched to a gene: 7. This CDR3 is 16 amino acids long. CDR3 residues: CASSPHRGSSYNEQFF. CDR3 DNA, as far as it was read: TGTGCCAGCAGTCCCCACAGGGGAAGCTCCTACAATGAG.

This clone counts as medium-sized by frequency. Sequencing ends 3 residues short of the CDR3 end; the germline J gene provides the rest. J is TRBJ2-2 and V is TRBV9; 8 nucleotides line up with TRBD1. Germline V gene lookup returns CDR1 SGDLS and CDR2 YYNGEE. V shed 4 bases and J 4 bases; nucleotides not matched to a gene: 9. The CDR3 spans 16 residues. The DNA read from the CDR3 is TGTGCCAGCAGCCCACAGACAGGGGCGTCCACCGGGGAG. Its protein product is CASSPQTGASTGE. The entire CDR3 protein reads CASSPQTGASTGELFF.

Remarks on this clone: The read comes to an end 3 residues before the CDR3 does, leaving the germline J gene to fill in the end. V and J are TRBV5-1 and TRBJ2-7, with 8 bases matching TRBD1. The CDR3 covers 13 residues. V trimming: 4 bases; J trimming: 2 bases; junction bases outside the gene matches: 2. Per germline, CDR1 SGHRS and CDR2 YFSETQ. The part of the CDR3 DNA that was read is TGCGCCAGCAGCGCGACAGGGGCCTACGAG. Residues: CASSATGAYE. The whole CDR3 reads CASSATGAYEQYF.

A remark on this clone: The read finishes 3 residues shy of the CDR3 end, and the germline J gene is used to complete it. V and J are TRBV12-3 or TRBV12-4 and TRBJ2-1; 11 bases are shared with TRBD2. The CDR3 covers 15 residues. Trimming took 1 base from V and 7 from J; bases not matched to a gene: 3. The CDR3 bases that were read are TGTGCCAGCAGTTTAGGGGTAGCGGGAGGGAATGAG. Its protein is CASSLGVAGGNE. The full-length CDR3 reads as CASSLGVAGGNEQFF.

Points on this clone: The read halts 3 residues ahead of the CDR3 end, with the missing end drawn from the germline J gene. V is TRBV30 and J is TRBJ2-7; TRBD1 matches at 7 bases. V lost 0 bases and J lost 4; bases outside the gene matches: 3. Per the germline V gene, CDR1 is GTSNPN and CDR2 is SVGIG (reference sequence). The CDR3 runs to 13 residues. CDR3 DNA, as far as it was read: TGTGCCTGGAGTGTTGGACAGGCGTACGAG. This translates into CAWSVGQAYE. In full, the CDR3 reads CAWSVGQAYEQYF.